A single sample is the source of the 3 T cell receptor beta chains below, sequenced in a study of T-cell reconstitution after alpha-beta-depleted transplantation in children. Unique molecular identifiers were used to barcode this TCRbeta library. MiXCR, applied by TCRdb to the PCR reads, yields one record per CDR3 protein. Counted here are about 1,000,000 distinct CDR3 sequences, about 31% occurring once; the ten biggest clones make up roughly 31%. The sequenced sample was PBMCs, mostly from graft donor cells, obtained 360 days after TCRalphabeta/CD19-depleted stem cell transplant. The receptors were sampled from a boy under two years old who had a stem cell transplant for SCID, so the T cells may come from the graft donor.

V usage is TRBV7-2 and J usage is TRBJ2-3; D is ambiguous. Germline lookup yields CDR1 SGHTA and CDR2 FQGNSA. The CDR3 has 15 residues. V was clipped by 5 bases and J by 3 bases, with 15 bases between them. The CDR3 spells CASSDTPRPTDTQYF. The CDR3 DNA reads as TGTGCCAGCAGCGATACCCCCCGACCGACAGATACGCAGTATTTT.

The rearrangement joins TRBV12-3 or TRBV12-4 to TRBJ2-1; a possible D gene is TRBD1 (7 bases). Trimming took 6 bases from V and 4 from J, leaving 16 bases between them. There are 15 residues in the CDR3. The DNA for the CDR3 is TGTGCCAGCAGCCGATTGGCGGGACAGTACAATGAGCAGTTCTTC. Translation: CASSRLAGQYNEQFF.

This rearrangement joins TRBV12-3 or TRBV12-4 to TRBJ2-3, with 8 bases identical to TRBD1. The CDR3 runs to 14 residues. V shed 6 bases and J 5 bases; nucleotides not matched to a gene: 7. The CDR3 DNA follows: TGTGCCAGCAGCAGCGGACAGGGCGAAGATACGCAGTATTTT. Its protein product is CASSSGQGEDTQYF.